Presented here are 13 T cell receptor beta chains from one specimen sequenced in a study of blood T cell repertoires in COVID-19. Sequencing used immunoSEQ multiplex PCR; TCRdb keeps in-frame clones, though not all of them. The table has 40,000 or so clones, about nine tenths seen once. The sequenced sample was peripheral blood. Receptors were obtained from a man between 45 and 60 years old with active COVID-19.

This chain links TRBV10-3 with TRBJ1-3; D gene uncertain. V shed 3 bases and J shed 5 bases, with 17 bases lying between them. The CDR3 covers 16 residues. Germline V gene sequence: CDR1 ENHRY, CDR2 SYGVKD. The CDR3 nucleotides read TGTGCCATCAGTGAAATTATGGCTTCTCTTCGAAACACCATATATTTT. Translating it yields CAISEIMASLRNTIYF.

The rearrangement links TRBV6-6 to TRBJ2-7, with 10 bases lining up with TRBD2. Germline loops: CDR1 MNHNY, CDR2 SVGAGI (reference sequence). CDR3 length: 16 amino acids. Germline trimming cut 5 bases from V and 0 bases from J; bases unmatched to any gene: 7. The chain's CDR3 is CASSRGLAESSYEQYF. The CDR3 bases are TGTGCCAGCAGTCGAGGACTAGCGGAGAGCTCCTACGAGCAGTACTTC.

In its sample, this clone was seen once. Here the CDR3 DNA reads TGTGCCAGCTCACCCACCGGCGGCAGAGTTGACTACGAGCAGTACTTC. It encodes CASSPTGGRVDYEQYF. The chain recombines TRBV18 with TRBJ2-7; D is uncertain. CDR3 size: 16 residues. Trimming cost V 3 bases and J 3 bases, with 18 bases left between them. CDR1 is KGHSH, CDR2 LQKENI, per germline.

This rearrangement joins TRBV5-6 to TRBJ2-1; no definite D call. Trimming pared 6 bases from V and 7 bases from J, leaving 23 bases between. CDR1 is SGHDT and CDR2 is YYEEEE in the germline V gene. CDR3 length equals 16 residues. In DNA, the CDR3 is TGTGCCAGCACCCCCTTTAATGTCGGTAGAGTGAATGAGCAGTTCTTC. Amino acid sequence: CASTPFNVGRVNEQFF.

This clone was found once. CDR3 nucleotide sequence: TGTGCCAGCGTTGAAACCCGACTCCTTCCCTACGAGCAGTACTTC. This sequence encodes CASVETRLLPYEQYF. The V call is TRBV28, the J call TRBJ2-7; D call uncertain. The germline V and J ends were trimmed by 8 bases and 2 bases, with 19 bases remaining between them. Germline lookup yields CDR1 MDHEN and CDR2 SYDVKM. The CDR3 has 15 amino acids.

The rearrangement uses TRBV7-9 and TRBJ2-1; D is perhaps TRBD1 (5 bases). Per the germline V gene, CDR1 is SEHNR and CDR2 is FQNEAQ (reference sequence). This CDR3 has 14 residues. V was shortened by 1 base and J by 7 bases, with 11 bases between the two germline ends. The CDR3 sequence: CASSLVLGDNEQFF. The CDR3, as DNA: TGTGCCAGCAGCTTAGTGCTAGGGGATAATGAGCAGTTCTTC.

The chain has TRBV9 and TRBJ2-2; TRBD2 matches 7 bases. V was clipped by 0 bases and J by 0 bases; unmatched bases: 5. Germline V lookup: CDR1 SGDLS, CDR2 YYNGEE. The CDR3 has 17 amino acids. The DNA for the CDR3 is TGTGCCAGCAGCGTAGAACGGGAGGCGCCGAACACCGGGGAGCTGTTTTTT. Translated: CASSVEREAPNTGELFF.

The chain combines TRBV6-5 with TRBJ2-1; 14 bases are shared with TRBD2. CDR3 length equals 15 residues. Germline assignment: CDR1 MNHEY and CDR2 SVGAGI. Unmatched junction bases numbered 3, after V lost 4 bases and J lost 7 bases. The CDR3 region is CASSWRTSGGNEQFF. Written as DNA, the CDR3 is TGTGCCAGCAGTTGGAGGACTAGCGGGGGGAATGAGCAGTTCTTC.

The chain carries TRBV13 and TRBJ2-1, with 8 bases lining up with TRBD2. CDR1 PRHDT and CDR2 FYEKMQ come from the germline V gene (reference sequence). The ends lost 0 bases at V and 7 bases at J; junction bases unmatched: 8. The CDR3 length is 16 residues. The CDR3 nucleotides read TGTGCCAGCAGCTTAGGTTGGCGGGAGGTTTGGAATGAGCAGTTCTTC. The encoded protein is CASSLGWREVWNEQFF.

This clone is judged medium-sized. This rearrangement joins TRBV9 to TRBJ2-3; 9 bases are a match to TRBD1. The CDR3 length is 16 residues. V was pared by 3 bases and J by 2 bases, with 7 bases of the junction left unmatched. Looked up from germline, CDR1 is SGDLS and CDR2 is YYNGEE. CDR3 residues: CASSAGQGSSTDTQYF. The CDR3, as DNA: TGTGCCAGCAGCGCCGGACAGGGGTCTTCCACAGATACGCAGTATTTT. Together with reference TRBV9 and TRBJ2-3, the CDR3 gives the full variable domain: DSGVTQTPKHLITATGQRVTLRCSPRSGDLSVYWYQQSLDQGLQFLIQYYNGEERAKGNILERFSAQQFPDLHSELNLSSLELGDSALYFCASSAGQGSSTDTQYFGPGTRLTVL.

A few counts support this clone. CDR3 amino acids: CAISGDRSYSNQPQHF. The CDR3 DNA is TGTGCCATCAGTGGAGACAGGAGTTATAGCAATCAGCCCCAGCATTTT. The V gene is TRBV10-3, the J gene TRBJ1-5, with TRBD1 as a possible D gene (6 bases). Trimming took 4 bases from V and 0 from J, leaving 13 bases between them. The germline gives CDR1 ENHRY, CDR2 SYGVKD. The CDR3 covers 16 residues.

The chain joins TRBV6-5 to TRBJ2-7; TRBD2 matches at 12 bases. The CDR3 extends over 13 amino acids. Germline V gives CDR1 MNHEY, CDR2 SVGAGI. V was pared by 8 bases and J by 1 base, with 0 bases of the junction left unmatched. The CDR3 DNA reads TGTGCCAGCGGGACTAGCGGGTCCTACGAGCAGTACTTC. Its protein product is CASGTSGSYEQYF.

The gene calls are TRBV3-1 (or the pseudogene TRBV3-2) and TRBJ2-1; tentative D call: TRBD1 (5 bases). The CDR3 runs to 13 residues. The germline gives CDR1 LGHDT, CDR2 YNNKEL (reference sequence). Trimming took off 4 bases at V and 7 bases at J, with 11 bases between the two ends. DNA for the CDR3: TGTGCCAGCAGCCCACAGGTGGGGAATGAGCAGTTCTTC. Protein: CASSPQVGNEQFF.